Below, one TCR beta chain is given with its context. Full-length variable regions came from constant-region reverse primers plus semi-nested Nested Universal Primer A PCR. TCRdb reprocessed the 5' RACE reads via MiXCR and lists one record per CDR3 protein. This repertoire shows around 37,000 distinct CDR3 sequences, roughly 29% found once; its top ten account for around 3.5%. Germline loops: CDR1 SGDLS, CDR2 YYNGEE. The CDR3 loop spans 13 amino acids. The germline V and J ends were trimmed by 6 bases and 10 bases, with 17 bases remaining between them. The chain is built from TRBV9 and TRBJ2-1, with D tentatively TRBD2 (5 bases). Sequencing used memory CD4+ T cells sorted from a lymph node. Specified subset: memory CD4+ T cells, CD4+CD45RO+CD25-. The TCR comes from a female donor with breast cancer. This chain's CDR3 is CASTASGSGEQFF. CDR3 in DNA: TGTGCCAGCACCGCCAGTGGGTCGGGGGAGCAGTTCTTC.